This T cell receptor beta chain was identified during a study of lymphopenia after photon versus proton radiotherapy. Notes on the study in general: Under photons, naive T cells and diversity fell while effector/memory populations rose. Post-nadir diversity loss with photons came from oligoclonal expansion, particularly CD8+ Temra cells.

Worth noting for this clone: No antigen is known for it.

The CDR3 sequence is 15 residues long. V lost 3 bases to trimming and J lost 0 bases, with 11 bases between them. Germline V gene lookup returns CDR1 SGHTA and CDR2 FQGNSA. Assay: immunoSEQ multiplex PCR; the TCRdb copy retains only in-frame clones and omits some. The sample has more than 45,000 clones; roughly 90% are singletons. V and J are TRBV7-2 and TRBJ2-5; possibly TRBD2 for D (5 bases). The receptor was derived from a woman aged 40 to 50 with cholangiocarcinoma. This specimen consisted of peripheral blood, obtained from a patient treated with photon-based radiotherapy. The CDR3 here is CASSFPLRDQETQYF. The DNA of the CDR3 is TGTGCCAGCAGCTTCCCCTTGAGGGACCAAGAGACCCAGTACTTC. The whole variable domain, remainder taken from reference TRBV7-2 and TRBJ2-5, is GAGVSQSPSNKVTEKGKDVELRCDPISGHTALYWYRQSLGQGLEFLIYFQGNSAPDKSGLPSDRFSAERTGGSVSTLTIQRTQQEDSAVYLCASSFPLRDQETQYFGPGTRLLVL.